The 27 T cell receptor beta chains listed next were all sequenced from one sample in a study of human T cells and chemical hapten exposure. The sample's time point: patch test 1, 2 weeks after DPC sensitization. Treatment noted: therapeutic diphenylcyclopropenone sensitization with weekly scalp DPC. TCRdb independently ran MiXCR on the RACE reads; one entry per CDR3 protein. Among fewer than 150,000 distinct CDR3 sequences listed, approximately 15% were seen once. This sample comprised whole blood, obtained in connection with sensitization to the hapten diphenylcyclopropenone (DPC). These receptors originate from a man younger than 30 with alopecia areata. Some clones in this sample may be carry-over from other donors' samples.

This clonotype was observed a handful of times. This chain links TRBV10-3 with TRBJ1-2; D remains unclear. CDR1 is ENHRY and CDR2 is SYGVKD in the germline V gene. The CDR3 extends over 13 amino acids. Deletions cut 4 bases from V and 5 bases from J, with 11 bases between. DNA of the CDR3: TGTGCCATCAGTGGAACAGAGCAGTATGGCTACACCTTC. Amino acids: CAISGTEQYGYTF.

This clonotype was found many times. This rearrangement joins TRBV18 to TRBJ2-1, with D perhaps TRBD1 or TRBD2 (5 bases each). The CDR3 is 15 residues long. Per the germline V gene, CDR1 is KGHSH and CDR2 is LQKENI. V was shortened by 3 bases and J by 2 bases, with 11 bases between the two germline ends. CDR3 in amino acids: CASSPLRGPYNEQFF. The CDR3 DNA sequence: TGTGCCAGCTCACCTCTCCGGGGCCCCTACAATGAGCAGTTCTTC.

This clonotype has just a few counts. V is TRBV4-2 and J is TRBJ2-7, with D possibly TRBD2 on 5 matching bases. The germline V gene encodes CDR1 LGHNA and CDR2 YNFKEQ. V was clipped by 1 base and J by 3 bases, with 13 bases between them. There are 15 residues in the CDR3. The CDR3 sequence is CASSQVMDFLYEQYF. The CDR3 DNA reads as TGTGCCAGCAGCCAAGTGATGGACTTCCTCTACGAGCAGTACTTC.

Many counts were recorded for this clonotype. This sequence joins TRBV18 and TRBJ2-1, with 10 bases that match TRBD2. CDR1 and CDR2 from the germline V gene are KGHSH and LQKENI. Germline trimming cut 0 bases from V and 3 bases from J; bases unmatched to any gene: 2. CDR3 size: 16 residues. The CDR3 bases are TGTGCCAGCTCACCACCGTTAGCGGGGGGCTACAATGAGCAGTTCTTC. Its translation: CASSPPLAGGYNEQFF.

A remark on this clonotype: A single base separates this from a much larger clone, so it may be a read error. V and J are TRBV28 and TRBJ1-4; D remains ambiguous. This CDR3 is built from 13 residues. The germline V gene has CDR1 MDHEN and CDR2 SYDVKM. CDR3 DNA: TGTGCCAGCAGTTTAGCTCTCAATGAAAAACTGTCTTTT. This codes for CASSLALNEKLSF. Drawing the rest from reference TRBV28 and TRBJ1-4, the complete variable domain is DVKVTQSSRYLVKRTGEKVFLECVQDMDHENMFWYRQDPGLGLRLIYFSYDVKMKEKGDIPEGYSVSREKKERFSLILESASTNQTSMYLCASSLALNEKLSFGSGTQLSVL.

This clonotype was counted a few times. This chain links TRBV27 with TRBJ1-6; 10 bases map to TRBD1. The CDR3 is 15 amino acids. J was trimmed by 7 bases and V by 6 bases; bases with no gene match: 6. Germline V gives CDR1 MNHEY, CDR2 SMNVEV (reference sequence). CDR3 DNA: TGTGCCAGCAGGTTCCCGGGACAGGGGAATTCACCCCTCCACTTT. This sequence encodes CASRFPGQGNSPLHF.

This clonotype has a handful of counts. The chain is built from TRBV9 and TRBJ1-3; TRBD1 might be the D (6 bases). Between the trimmed V and J ends, which lost 0 bases and 4 bases, there was a span of 8 bases. The V gene's germline CDR1 is SGDLS and CDR2 YYNGEE. The CDR3 loop spans 14 amino acids. In DNA, the CDR3 is TGTGCCAGCAGCGTAGATGGACAGGGAAACACCATATATTTT. Protein sequence: CASSVDGQGNTIYF.

The chain recombines TRBV20-1 with TRBJ2-2, with 8 positions matching TRBD1. After removal of 0 bases from V and 1 base from J, the junction contained 7 bases not matched to a gene. CDR1 DFQATT and CDR2 SNEGSKA come from the germline V gene (reference sequence). CDR3 size: 17 residues. This CDR3 reads CSARDGKGQGNTGELFF. The CDR3 DNA follows: TGCAGTGCTAGAGATGGAAAAGGACAGGGGAACACCGGGGAGCTGTTTTTT.

V usage is TRBV12-3 or TRBV12-4 and J usage is TRBJ1-1; D possibly corresponds to TRBD1 (5 bases). The length of the CDR3 is 15 residues. The ends were cut back, 3 bases at V and 6 bases at J, with 17 bases in the middle. The CDR3 region has the DNA TGTGCCAGCAGTTTTTGGGGGGTCCTTGATTCTGAAGCTTTCTTT. Protein: CASSFWGVLDSEAFF.

The chain employs TRBV18 and TRBJ1-1; the D is unclear. Looked up from germline, CDR1 is KGHSH and CDR2 is LQKENI. The CDR3 is 18 amino acids. Trimming cost V 3 bases and J 0 bases, with 20 bases left between them. DNA of the CDR3: TGTGCCAGCTCACCTACCGGGATCCCGGATCGCTTGAACACTGAAGCTTTCTTT. Its translation: CASSPTGIPDRLNTEAFF.

V gene TRBV3-1 combines with J gene TRBJ2-2; D gene uncertain. In germline, CDR1 is LGHDT, CDR2 YNNKEL (reference sequence). This CDR3 has 13 amino acids. The germline V and J ends were trimmed by 3 bases and 5 bases, with 7 bases remaining between them. CDR3 protein: CASSHAFTGELFF. As DNA, the CDR3 is TGTGCCAGCAGCCATGCGTTTACCGGGGAGCTGTTTTTT.

This clonotype has more than one count but fewer than ten. The chain is built from TRBV20-1 and TRBJ2-5; TRBD1 is a possible D gene (6 bases). The CDR3 runs 15 residues. V was pared by 0 bases and J by 3 bases, with 14 bases between. The germline CDR1 and CDR2 sequences are DFQATT and SNEGSKA (reference sequence). Here the CDR3 DNA reads TGCAGTGCTAGAGATCCAGGGGCCTTGAAAGAGACCCAGTACTTC. The encoded protein is CSARDPGALKETQYF.

In its sample, this clonotype was seen a few times. V and J are TRBV12-3 or TRBV12-4 and TRBJ1-3, with TRBD1 as a possible D gene (5 bases). The CDR3 spans 15 residues. The V gene lost 6 bases and the J gene lost 4 bases, with 16 bases spanning the gap. The CDR3 DNA reads TGTGCCAGCAGCCCCTCGGGACGGTCAGGAAACACCATATATTTT. Amino acids: CASSPSGRSGNTIYF.

The V gene is TRBV5-1, the J gene TRBJ2-2; D is unresolved. The germline V gene has CDR1 SGHRS and CDR2 YFSETQ. The ends were cut back, 8 bases at V and 5 bases at J, with 10 bases in the middle. This CDR3 spans 12 amino acids. CDR3 region: CARSKGTGELFF. The CDR3 nucleotides are TGCGCCAGATCGAAGGGAACCGGGGAGCTGTTTTTT. Looking up the rest from reference TRBV5-1 and TRBJ2-2 gives the full variable domain: KAGVTQTPRYLIKTRGQQVTLSCSPISGHRSVSWYQQTPGQGLQFLFEYFSETQRNKGNFPGRFSGRQFSNSRSEMNVSTLELGDSALYLCARSKGTGELFFGEGSRLTVL.

The V and J genes are TRBV6-2 or TRBV6-3 and TRBJ1-5, with no clear D. This CDR3 is built from 15 residues. The V gene lost 5 bases and the J gene lost 4 bases, with 15 bases spanning the gap. Looked up from germline, CDR1 is MNHEY and CDR2 is SVGEGT. The CDR3 DNA reads as TGTGCCAGCAGTCCCCGGGCGTTAGGGAATCAGCCCCAGCATTTT. Amino acid sequence: CASSPRALGNQPQHF.

This clonotype occurred a few times. The J gene is TRBJ2-1, the V gene TRBV24-1; D is uncertain. CDR3 length equals 15 residues. The germline V gene encodes CDR1 KGHDR and CDR2 SFDVKD. V was clipped by 5 bases and J by 3 bases, with 13 bases between them. The CDR3 reads CATSGSARYYNEQFF. The CDR3 nucleotides are TGTGCCACCAGTGGGTCAGCTAGATACTACAATGAGCAGTTCTTC.

The gene calls are TRBV7-2 and TRBJ2-2; 8 bases map to TRBD1. This CDR3 is built from 16 residues. Germline CDR1 SGHTA, CDR2 FQGNSA. Trimming at V came to 5 bases and at J to 1 base, leaving 6 bases not matched to a gene. This CDR3 reads CASSPHRGRNTGELFF. Here the CDR3 DNA reads TGTGCCAGCAGCCCCCACAGGGGGAGGAACACCGGGGAGCTGTTTTTT.

The rearrangement links TRBV4-3 to TRBJ1-3; the D gene is possibly TRBD1 (5 bases). Deletions cut 4 bases from V and 2 bases from J, with 6 bases between. CDR1 LGHNA and CDR2 YSLEER come from the germline V gene. The CDR3 runs 13 residues. CDR3 residues: CASSPGPGNTIYF. CDR3 bases: TGCGCCAGCAGCCCGGGACCTGGAAACACCATATATTTT.

This clonotype was recorded many times. The chain carries TRBV19 and TRBJ1-2, with D uncertain. V was cut by 7 bases and J by 13 bases, with 22 bases left in between. The CDR3 length is 13 residues. Germline V lookup: CDR1 LNHDA, CDR2 SQIVND (reference sequence). The CDR3 coding sequence is TGTGCCAGTATCGACGCGAGTCGGGGTCTGAGCACCTTC. This sequence encodes CASIDASRGLSTF.

This clonotype has only a few counts. This chain uses TRBV28 with TRBJ1-2; D ambiguous. There are 15 residues in the CDR3. Germline V CDR1 and CDR2: MDHEN, SYDVKM. V lost 5 bases, J lost 0 bases, and 13 bases lay in between. The CDR3, as DNA: TGTGCCAGCAGTAGTCCGGGAGCTGCTAACTATGGCTACACCTTC. Translating it yields CASSSPGAANYGYTF.

The genes are TRBV10-3 and TRBJ2-7; a possible D gene is TRBD2 (5 bases). The CDR3 totals 13 residues. Germline lookup yields CDR1 ENHRY and CDR2 SYGVKD. V gave up 11 bases and J gave up 2 bases, with 16 bases separating them. CDR3 DNA sequence: TGTGCCTCGAAAAGCCCGGGAACCTACGAGCAGTACGTC. Its protein is CASKSPGTYEQYV.

The J gene is TRBJ1-5, the V gene TRBV25-1; the D is unclear. The CDR3 runs to 14 residues. Per the germline V gene, CDR1 is MGHDK and CDR2 is SYGVNS. V was clipped by 3 bases and J by 1 base, with 7 bases between them. CDR3 coding DNA: TGTGCCAGCAGTGACACAGAAAGCAATCAGCCCCAGCATTTT. Translating it yields CASSDTESNQPQHF.

This clonotype was picked up many times. The chain couples TRBV11-2 to TRBJ1-5, with D maybe TRBD1 (5 bases). Trimming left V 0 bases short and J 7 bases short, with 10 bases between. The CDR3 runs 14 residues. Per germline, CDR1 SGHAT and CDR2 FQNNGV. The CDR3 DNA is TGTGCCAGCAGCTTAGAAGGGCGGGGGCAGCCCCAGCATTTT. As protein: CASSLEGRGQPQHF.

This clonotype came up many times. The chain is built from TRBV6-6 and TRBJ2-3; weak D call: TRBD2 (7 bases). CDR3 length: 16 amino acids. Trimming shortened V by 2 bases and J by 7 bases, and 19 bases separated the two germline ends. The germline V gene encodes CDR1 MNHNY and CDR2 SVGAGI (reference sequence). CDR3 nucleotide sequence: TGTGCCAGCAGTTACATTGGGGCGGGGGCACTAAATACGCAGTATTTT. Amino acids: CASSYIGAGALNTQYF.

This clonotype was recorded at least ten times. The chain links TRBV7-2 to TRBJ2-3, with 12 nucleotides matching TRBD2. The CDR3 is 16 residues long. V was clipped by 5 bases and J by 5 bases; unmatched bases: 8. The germline V gene encodes CDR1 SGHTA and CDR2 FQGNSA. For the CDR3, the DNA is TGTGCCAGCAGCCAGAGACTAGCGGGGGCGGGAGATACGCAGTATTTT. This gives the protein CASSQRLAGAGDTQYF.

The V call is TRBV5-1, the J call TRBJ2-5; 7 bases are shared with TRBD1. Germline CDR1 SGHRS, CDR2 YFSETQ. The CDR3 loop spans 15 amino acids. The ends lost 4 bases at V and 5 bases at J; junction bases unmatched: 11. In DNA, the CDR3 is TGCGCCAGCAGCGAGGGACAGACAAGAGGCGAGACCCAGTACTTC. Encoded protein: CASSEGQTRGETQYF.

This clonotype showed up just a few times. The chain uses TRBV11-2 and TRBJ1-6; D unclear. Germline assignment: CDR1 SGHAT and CDR2 FQNNGV. CDR3 size: 14 residues. Trimming removed 5 bases from V and 8 bases from J, with 13 bases in between. CDR3 sequence: CASSPVANDSPLHF. In DNA, the CDR3 is TGTGCCAGCAGCCCCGTTGCCAATGATTCACCCCTCCACTTT.